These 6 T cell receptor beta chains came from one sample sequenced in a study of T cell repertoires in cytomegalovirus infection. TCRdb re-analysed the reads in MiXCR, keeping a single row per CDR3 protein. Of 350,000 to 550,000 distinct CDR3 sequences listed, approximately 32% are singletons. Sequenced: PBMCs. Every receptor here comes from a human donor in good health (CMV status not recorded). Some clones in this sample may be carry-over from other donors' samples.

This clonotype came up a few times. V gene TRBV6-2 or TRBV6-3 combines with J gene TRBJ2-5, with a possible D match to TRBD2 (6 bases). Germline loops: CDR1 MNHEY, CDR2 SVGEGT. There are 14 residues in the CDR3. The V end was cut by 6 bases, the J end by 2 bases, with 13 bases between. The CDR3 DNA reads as TGTGCCAGCAGAGCGACTAGACTACAAGAGACCCAGTACTTC. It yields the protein CASRATRLQETQYF.

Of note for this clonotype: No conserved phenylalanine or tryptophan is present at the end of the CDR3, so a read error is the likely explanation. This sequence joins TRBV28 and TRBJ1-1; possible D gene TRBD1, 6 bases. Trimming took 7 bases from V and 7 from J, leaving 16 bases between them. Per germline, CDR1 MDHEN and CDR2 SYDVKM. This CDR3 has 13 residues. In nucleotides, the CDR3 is TGTGCCAGCATCACACTCGGGACACTTGAAGCTTTCTGT. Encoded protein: CASITLGTLEAFC.

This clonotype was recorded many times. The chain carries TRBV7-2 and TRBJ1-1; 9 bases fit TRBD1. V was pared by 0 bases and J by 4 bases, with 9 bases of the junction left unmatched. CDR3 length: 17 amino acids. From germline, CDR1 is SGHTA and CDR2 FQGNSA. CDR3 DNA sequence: TGTGCCAGCAGCTTAGCGCTAGGGACAGGGAGGGCCACTGAAGCTTTCTTT. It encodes CASSLALGTGRATEAFF. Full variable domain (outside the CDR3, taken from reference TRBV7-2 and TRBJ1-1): GAGVSQSPSNKVTEKGKDVELRCDPISGHTALYWYRQSLGQGLEFLIYFQGNSAPDKSGLPSDRFSAERTGGSVSTLTIQRTQQEDSAVYLCASSLALGTGRATEAFFGQGTRLTVV.

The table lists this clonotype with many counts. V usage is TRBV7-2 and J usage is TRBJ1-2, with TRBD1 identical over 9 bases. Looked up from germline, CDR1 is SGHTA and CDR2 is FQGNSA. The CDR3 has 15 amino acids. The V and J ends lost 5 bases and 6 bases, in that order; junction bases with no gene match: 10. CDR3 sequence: CASSLPGQGRNGYTF. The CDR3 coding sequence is TGTGCCAGCAGCCTACCTGGACAGGGGAGGAATGGCTACACCTTC.

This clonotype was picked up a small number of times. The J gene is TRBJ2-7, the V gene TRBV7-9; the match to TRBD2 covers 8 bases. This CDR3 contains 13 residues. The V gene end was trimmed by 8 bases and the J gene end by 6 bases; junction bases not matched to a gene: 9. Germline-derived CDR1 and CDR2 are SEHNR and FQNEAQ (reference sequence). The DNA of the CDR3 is TGTGCCAGCGCGCGGGGCGGGGGGTCCGAGCAGTACTTC. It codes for CASARGGGSEQYF. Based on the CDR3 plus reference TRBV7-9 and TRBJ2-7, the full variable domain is DTGVSQNPRHKITKRGQNVTFRCDPISEHNRLYWYRQTLGQGPEFLTYFQNEAQLEKSRLLSDRFSAERPKGSFSTLEIQRTEQGDSAMYLCASARGGGSEQYFGPGTRLTVT.

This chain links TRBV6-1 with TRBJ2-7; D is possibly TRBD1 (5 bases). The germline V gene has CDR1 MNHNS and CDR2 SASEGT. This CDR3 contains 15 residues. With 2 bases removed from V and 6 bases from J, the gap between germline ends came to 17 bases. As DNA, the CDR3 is TGTGCCAGCAGTGAATGGGGAAGGGGCATCGGCGAGCAGTACTTC. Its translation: CASSEWGRGIGEQYF.